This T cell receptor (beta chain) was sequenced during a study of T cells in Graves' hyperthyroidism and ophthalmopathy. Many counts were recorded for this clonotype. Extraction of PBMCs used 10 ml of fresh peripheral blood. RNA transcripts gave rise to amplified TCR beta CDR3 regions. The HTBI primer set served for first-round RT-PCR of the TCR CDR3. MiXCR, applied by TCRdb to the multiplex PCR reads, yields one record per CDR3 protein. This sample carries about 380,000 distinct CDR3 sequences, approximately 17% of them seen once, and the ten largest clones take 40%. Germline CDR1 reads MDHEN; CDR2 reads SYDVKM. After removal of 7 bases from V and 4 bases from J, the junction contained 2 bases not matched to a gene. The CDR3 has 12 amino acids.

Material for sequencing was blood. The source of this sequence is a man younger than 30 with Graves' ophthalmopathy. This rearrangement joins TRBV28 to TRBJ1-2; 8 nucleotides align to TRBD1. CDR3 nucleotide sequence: TGTGCCAGCACGGACAGGGTCTATGGCTACACCTTC. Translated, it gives CASTDRVYGYTF.